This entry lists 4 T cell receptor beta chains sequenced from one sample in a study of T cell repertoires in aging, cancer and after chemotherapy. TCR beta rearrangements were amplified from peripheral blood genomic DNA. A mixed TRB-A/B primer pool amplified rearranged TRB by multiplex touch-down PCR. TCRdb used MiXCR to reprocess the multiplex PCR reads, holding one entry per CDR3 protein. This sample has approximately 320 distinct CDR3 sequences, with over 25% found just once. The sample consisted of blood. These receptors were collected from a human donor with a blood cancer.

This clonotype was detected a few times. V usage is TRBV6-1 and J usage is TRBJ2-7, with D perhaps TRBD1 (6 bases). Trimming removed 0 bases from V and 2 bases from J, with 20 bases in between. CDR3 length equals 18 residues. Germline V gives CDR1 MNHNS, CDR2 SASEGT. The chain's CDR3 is CASSEAIQGGRITYEQYF. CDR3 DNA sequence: TGTGCCAGCAGTGAAGCTATTCAAGGGGGACGGATAACCTACGAGCAGTACTTC.

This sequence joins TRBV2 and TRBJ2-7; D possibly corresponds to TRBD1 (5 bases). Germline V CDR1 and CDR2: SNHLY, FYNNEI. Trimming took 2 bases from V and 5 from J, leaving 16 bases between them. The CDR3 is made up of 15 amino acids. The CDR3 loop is CASSELPAGPHEQYF. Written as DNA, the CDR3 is TGTGCCAGCAGTGAATTACCGGCAGGGCCCCACGAGCAGTACTTC.

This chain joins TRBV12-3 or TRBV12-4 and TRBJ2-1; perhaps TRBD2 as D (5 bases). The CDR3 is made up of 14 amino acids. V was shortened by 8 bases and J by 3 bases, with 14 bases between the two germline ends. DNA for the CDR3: TGTGCCAGCGCAGTTGGGAGTAGCTACAATGAGCAGTTCTTC. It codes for CASAVGSSYNEQFF.

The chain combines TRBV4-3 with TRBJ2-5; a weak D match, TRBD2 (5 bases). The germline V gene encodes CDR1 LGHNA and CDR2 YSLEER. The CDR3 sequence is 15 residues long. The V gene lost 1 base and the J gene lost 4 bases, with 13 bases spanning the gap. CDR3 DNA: TGCGCCAGCAGCCAAGTTAGTGGCAGCGGAGAGACCCAGTACTTC. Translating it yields CASSQVSGSGETQYF.